The entry below describes one TCR beta chain. Its antigen is still unknown. Each CDR3 protein gets one entry after TCRdb re-called the 5' RACE reads with MiXCR. The table records about 600,000 distinct CDR3 sequences, roughly a fifth of them present only once. This sample is part of a study of T-cell memory formation after mild COVID-19. In the study overall: Clustering of TCRs was largely donor specific. Broader study findings: Pre-infection memory harbored some responding clones, suggesting cross-reactive memory joined. Shrinking CD4+ clones resided mostly in CM and EM, and CD8+ ones in EMRA.

The source of this sequence is an adult woman who had mild COVID-19 (a few samples of this study predate the infection). Cell type and time point are not known. Source material: PBMCs or a T cell subset sorted from them (not recorded which).

Written as DNA, the CDR3 is TGTGCCAGCAGCCCACAGGGGGCGCCGGACGAGCAGTACTTC. Protein: CASSPQGAPDEQYF. The chain couples TRBV7-9 to TRBJ2-7, with TRBD1 identical over 9 bases. V was clipped by 5 bases and J by 5 bases; unmatched bases: 7. Germline V lookup: CDR1 SEHNR, CDR2 FQNEAQ (reference sequence). The CDR3 sequence is 14 residues long.